A single sample gave rise to the 14 T cell receptor beta chains below, sequenced in a study of cytomegalovirus exposure and HLA in healthy donors. The PCR employed 60 Vbeta primers together with 13 Jbeta primers. Only in-frame clones appear in the TCRdb table, and some are missing; sequencing was by immunoSEQ multiplex PCR. Of roughly 160,000 clones listed, roughly 80% are singletons. Specimen: PBMCs. The receptors stem from a woman in her twenties or thirties in good health and CMV-seropositive.

This rearrangement joins TRBV7-9 to TRBJ1-4; 9 bases fit TRBD1. CDR1 and CDR2 (germline): SEHNR, FQNEAQ (reference sequence). The CDR3 runs 16 residues. The trim removed 5 bases at V and 8 bases at J, leaving 12 bases unmatched. CDR3 residues: CASSHGTGRAREKLFF. In nucleotides, the CDR3 is TGTGCCAGCAGCCACGGGACAGGGCGGGCGAGAGAAAAACTGTTTTTT.

The J gene is TRBJ1-1, the V gene TRBV7-9; possible D gene TRBD1, 5 bases. V lost 6 bases and J lost 2, with 13 bases in between. The germline CDR1 and CDR2 sequences are SEHNR and FQNEAQ (reference sequence). The CDR3 covers 14 residues. CDR3 sequence: CASSPRQFNTEAFF. The CDR3 nucleotides read TGTGCCAGCAGTCCTCGACAGTTTAACACTGAAGCTTTCTTT.

V gene TRBV4-2 combines with J gene TRBJ2-5; the D gene is possibly TRBD2 (7 bases). CDR3 length: 16 amino acids. Germline V gene data show CDR1 as LGHNA and CDR2 as YNFKEQ. V was cut by 4 bases and J by 0 bases, with 15 bases left in between. CDR3 DNA: TGTGCCAGCAGCCTTTCTGGGGGGGCACACCAAGAGACCCAGTACTTC. It encodes CASSLSGGAHQETQYF.

This chain joins TRBV7-2 and TRBJ2-5; TRBD1 matches at 8 bases. CDR1 SGHTA and CDR2 FQGNSA come from the germline V gene. The CDR3 sequence is 14 residues long. V was clipped by 3 bases and J by 1 base; unmatched bases: 1. The CDR3 spells CASSFTGGQETQYF. DNA for the CDR3: TGTGCCAGCAGCTTTACAGGGGGCCAAGAGACCCAGTACTTC.

J is TRBJ1-2 and V is TRBV9; possibly TRBD1 for D (6 bases). The CDR3 sequence is 14 residues long. CDR1 and CDR2 from the germline V gene are SGDLS and YYNGEE. V lost 4 bases to trimming and J lost 4 bases, with 14 bases between them. The CDR3 protein is CASSPQQGGYGYTF. Here the CDR3 DNA reads TGTGCCAGCAGCCCTCAACAGGGCGGCTATGGCTACACCTTC.

This clone appeared a single time. V gene TRBV29-1 combines with J gene TRBJ1-2; D may be TRBD1 (5 bases). The CDR3 runs to 12 residues. Deletions cut 6 bases from V and 0 bases from J, with 8 bases between. From germline, CDR1 is SQVTM and CDR2 ANQGSEA. Here the CDR3 reads CSVAGPNYGYTF. The CDR3, as DNA: TGCAGCGTCGCAGGGCCTAACTATGGCTACACCTTC. Full variable domain (remainder filled in from reference TRBV29-1 and TRBJ1-2): SAVISQKPSRDICQRGTSLTIQCQVDSQVTMMFWYRQQPGQSLTLIATANQGSEATYESGFVIDKFPISRPNLTFSTLTVSNMSPEDSSIYLCSVAGPNYGYTFGSGTRLTVV.

The chain joins TRBV5-1 to TRBJ2-4, with 9 bases lining up with TRBD1. V shed 6 bases and J 5 bases; nucleotides not matched to a gene: 6. The germline V gene has CDR1 SGHRS and CDR2 YFSETQ. This CDR3 region has 14 residues. The CDR3 sequence: CASTMTGGENIQYF. The CDR3 DNA reads TGCGCCAGCACTATGACAGGGGGTGAAAACATTCAGTACTTC.

This rearrangement joins TRBV14 to TRBJ2-5; D is unresolved. The CDR3 contains 12 residues. The V and J ends lost 4 bases and 5 bases respectively, with 8 bases between them. Germline V gene data show CDR1 as SGHDN and CDR2 as FVKESK. CDR3 sequence reads: CASSLQAETQYF. As DNA, the CDR3 is TGTGCCAGCAGCCTCCAGGCGGAGACCCAGTACTTC.

The chain couples TRBV4-3 to TRBJ1-4; D might be TRBD1 (5 bases). V was cut by 0 bases and J by 3 bases, with 17 bases left in between. The CDR3 is 18 amino acids. Per the germline V gene, CDR1 is LGHNA and CDR2 is YSLEER. The chain's CDR3 is CASSQDKRRGAANEKLFF. In nucleotides, the CDR3 is TGCGCCAGCAGCCAAGATAAAAGGAGGGGAGCAGCTAATGAAAAACTGTTTTTT.

The chain recombines TRBV7-8 with TRBJ1-1, with 8 bases that match TRBD1. Germline V gene sequence: CDR1 SGHVS, CDR2 FQNEAQ. The trim removed 5 bases at V and 3 bases at J, leaving 11 bases unmatched. The CDR3 loop spans 16 amino acids. The CDR3 sequence is CASSPLSGGGYTEAFF. In DNA, the CDR3 is TGTGCCAGCAGCCCTCTCTCAGGGGGCGGCTACACTGAAGCTTTCTTT.

The chain joins TRBV4-1 to TRBJ1-3; a weak D match, TRBD1 (5 bases). The V end was cut by 1 base, the J end by 0 bases, with 10 bases between. Germline assignment: CDR1 MGHRA and CDR2 YSYEKL. The CDR3 is made up of 16 amino acids. As DNA, the CDR3 is TGCGCCAGCAGCCAAGGTTTAGGGGCCTCTGGAAACACCATATATTTT. Residues: CASSQGLGASGNTIYF.

The chain joins TRBV11-2 to TRBJ2-5, with D uncertain. The tail of the sequence fits TRBJ2-7 better, so the J call may be wrong. CDR1 is SGHAT and CDR2 is FQNNGV in the germline V gene. The CDR3 is 13 amino acids. For the CDR3, the DNA is TGTGCCAGCAGCTCCCAAAAAGCCTACGAGCAGTACTTC. This sequence encodes CASSSQKAYEQYF.

This chain joins TRBV7-8 and TRBJ1-6; no definite D call. Germline lookup yields CDR1 SGHVS and CDR2 FQNEAQ. There are 17 residues in the CDR3. Trimming removed 1 base from V and 9 bases from J, with 19 bases in between. The CDR3 sequence is CASSLGPFTGLFSPLHF. CDR3 nucleotide sequence: TGTGCCAGCAGCTTAGGCCCGTTTACGGGTTTGTTTTCACCCCTCCACTTT.

This CDR3 reads CASQGLAGAASYEQYF. CDR3 nucleotides: TGTGCCAGCCAAGGACTAGCGGGGGCCGCCTCCTACGAGCAGTACTTC. The V call is TRBV2, the J call TRBJ2-7; 13 nucleotides match TRBD2. CDR1 SNHLY and CDR2 FYNNEI come from the germline V gene. Trimming at V came to 8 bases and at J to 0 bases, leaving 7 bases not matched to a gene. There are 16 residues in the CDR3.